This TCR beta chain appears in the sequencing data of a study of blood T cell repertoires in COVID-19 (dated by TCRdb to 2018 to 2020). With regard to the full study: Samples covering the acute and convalescent phases of COVID-19 were provided by collaborators in the United States, Italy and Spain. HLA class I and class II types, where available, came from metadata supplied by the sample provider rather than from assay-based typing. A freely available public database, intended as a resource for researchers studying the immune response to SARS-CoV-2, is where the repertoires were released. The material from the prospective study consisted of cDNA or gDNA derived from T cells, B-cell-depleted T cells, or PBMCs. The samples were drawn from two sources: the first 160 participants of the ongoing ImmuneRACE study, and 1,000 to 1,500 subjects contributed by 6 global collaborators. The sample metadata nearly always contained a de-identified subject ID, COVID-19 status, age in years and sex. The dataset comprised deeply sampled blood TCRbeta repertoires from subjects exposed to, actively infected with, or recovered from COVID-19.

A note on this clone: No cognate antigen has been identified for it. Base qualities are missing; no much larger clone stands one base away.

Enrolling through a virtual design, the prospective study's participants ranged in age from roughly 18 to 89 years and lived across around 25 United States geographic areas. Cohort assignment in the prospective study relied on participant-reported clinical history from a screening survey and a study questionnaire. Recovered participants in ImmuneRACE Cohort 3 were defined as having two consecutive negative NP/OP PCR tests, clearance from a healthcare professional, or resolution of symptoms. In the prospective study, mobile phlebotomists collected whole blood, serum and a nasopharyngeal or oropharyngeal swab from each participant. Additional blood draws and questionnaires over an approximately 2-month period could optionally be provided by prospective study participants. Prospective study blood samples were shipped either frozen or at room temperature before DNA extraction. TCRbeta CDR3 regions were amplified from genomic DNA using the immunoSEQ Assay, a bias-controlled multiplex PCR. Concerning the study's data processing: Within the assay, amplification of reference gene primers was used to estimate how many nucleated cells each sample contained. Sequence reads were collapsed and filtered to measure the absolute abundance of every unique TCRbeta CDR3 rearrangement. For each sample, productive Simpson clonality was calculated as the square root of Simpson's diversity index across productive rearrangements. The source is immuneACCESS, and TCRdb retained only in-frame sequences with V and J called. Part of the clones is not carried over; for the studies checked, unresolved V genes explain less than half of this, and the remainder is unexplained. V and J calls and clone size come straight from that table; D and trimming were deduced from the DNA. A total of roughly 190,000 clones appear in this sample, about 85% of them only once. The ten top clones hold approximately 2% of the sample.

On the study overall, not on this receptor specifically: How much clinical and demographic metadata was included differed by source and by participant, and the metadata was provided uncurated.

Measured from the cysteine to the phenylalanine, the CDR3 is 16 residues long. The only DNA kept is the CDR3, 48 bases in frame from the first base. Trimmed from V: 5 bases; trimmed from J: 4 bases; junction bases lacking a gene match: 11. From a lookup of the germline V gene, CDR1 and CDR2 are SGHVS and FQNEAQ. The receptor's source is a woman in her thirties who had recovered from COVID-19. Sequenced: PBMCs or T cells enriched from blood (not recorded which). The V and J genes are TRBV7-8 and TRBJ2-1; 7 central nucleotides agree with TRBD1. The nucleotides are TGTGCCAGCAGCCGGGATCGGGACAGCCGATACAATGAGCAGTTCTTC. Protein translation: CASSRDRDSRYNEQFF.